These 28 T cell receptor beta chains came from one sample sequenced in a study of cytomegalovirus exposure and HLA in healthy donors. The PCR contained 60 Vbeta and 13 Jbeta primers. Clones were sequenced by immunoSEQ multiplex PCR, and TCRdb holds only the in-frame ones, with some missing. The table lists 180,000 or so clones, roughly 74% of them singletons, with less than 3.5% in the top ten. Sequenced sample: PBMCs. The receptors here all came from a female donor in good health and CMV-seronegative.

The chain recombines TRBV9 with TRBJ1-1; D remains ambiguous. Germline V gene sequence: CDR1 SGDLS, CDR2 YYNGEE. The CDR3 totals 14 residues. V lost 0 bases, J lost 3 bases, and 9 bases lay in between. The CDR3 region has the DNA TGTGCCAGCAGCGTAGCCCCAGAAGACACTGAAGCTTTCTTT. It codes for CASSVAPEDTEAFF.

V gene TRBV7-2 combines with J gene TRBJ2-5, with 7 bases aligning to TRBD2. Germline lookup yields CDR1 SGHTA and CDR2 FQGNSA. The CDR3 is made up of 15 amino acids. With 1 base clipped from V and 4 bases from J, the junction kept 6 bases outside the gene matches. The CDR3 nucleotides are TGTGCCAGCAGCTTAGTGCGGGGGAATCGAGAGACCCAGTACTTC. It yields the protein CASSLVRGNRETQYF.

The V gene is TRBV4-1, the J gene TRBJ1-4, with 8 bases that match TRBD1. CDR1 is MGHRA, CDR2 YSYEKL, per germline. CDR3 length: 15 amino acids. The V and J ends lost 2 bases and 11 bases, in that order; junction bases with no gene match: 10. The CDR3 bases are TGCGCCAGCAGCCAACCTCAGGGGGCAGGGAGGAAACTGTTTTTT. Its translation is CASSQPQGAGRKLFF.

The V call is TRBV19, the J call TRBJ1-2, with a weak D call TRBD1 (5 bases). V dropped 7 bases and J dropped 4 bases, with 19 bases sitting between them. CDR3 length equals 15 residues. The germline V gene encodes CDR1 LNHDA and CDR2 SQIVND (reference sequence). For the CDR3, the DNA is TGTGCCAGTAAATTGGCGGGGGAATGGCGCTATGGCTACACCTTC. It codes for CASKLAGEWRYGYTF.

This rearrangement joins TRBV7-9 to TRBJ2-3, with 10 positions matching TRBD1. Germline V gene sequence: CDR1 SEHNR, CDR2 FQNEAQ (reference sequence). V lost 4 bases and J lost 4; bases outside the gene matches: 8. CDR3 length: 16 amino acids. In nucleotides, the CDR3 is TGTGCCAGCAGCTCCGGGGACAGGGGTAGGTCAGATACGCAGTATTTT. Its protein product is CASSSGDRGRSDTQYF.

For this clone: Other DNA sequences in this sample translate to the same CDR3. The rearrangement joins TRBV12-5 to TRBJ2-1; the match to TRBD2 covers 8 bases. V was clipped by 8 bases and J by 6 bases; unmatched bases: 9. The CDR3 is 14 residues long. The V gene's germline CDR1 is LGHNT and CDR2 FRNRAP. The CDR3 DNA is TGTGCTAGTATGGGACGGGAGGGTTTCAATGAGCAGTTCTTC. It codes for CASMGREGFNEQFF.

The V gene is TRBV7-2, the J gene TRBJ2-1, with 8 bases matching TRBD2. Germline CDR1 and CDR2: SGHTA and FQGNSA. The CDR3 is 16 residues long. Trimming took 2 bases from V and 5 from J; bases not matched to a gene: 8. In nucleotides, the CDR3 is TGTGCCAGCAGCTTAAGGAGTCTAGCGGGTAACAATGAGCAGTTCTTC. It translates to CASSLRSLAGNNEQFF.

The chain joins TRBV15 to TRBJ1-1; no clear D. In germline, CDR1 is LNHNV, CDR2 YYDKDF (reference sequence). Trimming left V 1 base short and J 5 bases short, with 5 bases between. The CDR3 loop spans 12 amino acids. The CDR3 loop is CATSRGQTEAFF. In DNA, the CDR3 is TGTGCCACCAGCAGAGGCCAGACTGAAGCTTTCTTT.

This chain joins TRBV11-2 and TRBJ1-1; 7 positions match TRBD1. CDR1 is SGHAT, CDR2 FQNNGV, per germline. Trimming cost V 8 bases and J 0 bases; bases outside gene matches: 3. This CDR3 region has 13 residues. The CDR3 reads CASAGTVNTEAFF. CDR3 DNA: TGTGCCAGCGCCGGGACAGTGAACACTGAAGCTTTCTTT.

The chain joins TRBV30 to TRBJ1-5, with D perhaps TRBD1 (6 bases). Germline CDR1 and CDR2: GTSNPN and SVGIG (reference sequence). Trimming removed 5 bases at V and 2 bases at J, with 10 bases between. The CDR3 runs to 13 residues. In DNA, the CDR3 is TGTGCCTGGCAGGCAGGGGGCAATCAGCCCCAGCATTTT. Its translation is CAWQAGGNQPQHF.

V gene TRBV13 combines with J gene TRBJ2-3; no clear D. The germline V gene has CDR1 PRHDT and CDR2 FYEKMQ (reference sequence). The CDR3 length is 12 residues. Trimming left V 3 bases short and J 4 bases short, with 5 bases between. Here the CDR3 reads CASSLGPDTQYF. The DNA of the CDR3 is TGTGCCAGCAGCTTGGGCCCAGATACGCAGTATTTT.

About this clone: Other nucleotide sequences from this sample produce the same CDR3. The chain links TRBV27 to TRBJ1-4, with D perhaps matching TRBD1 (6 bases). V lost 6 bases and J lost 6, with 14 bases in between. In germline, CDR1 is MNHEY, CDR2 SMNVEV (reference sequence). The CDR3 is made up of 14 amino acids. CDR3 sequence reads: CASSVRGWDEKLFF. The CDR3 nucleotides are TGTGCCAGCAGCGTGAGGGGGTGGGATGAAAAACTGTTTTTT. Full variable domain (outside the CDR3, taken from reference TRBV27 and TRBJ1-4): EAQVTQNPRYLITVTGKKLTVTCSQNMNHEYMSWYRQDPGLGLRQIYYSMNVEVTDKGDVPEGYKVSRKEKRNFPLILESPSPNQTSLYFCASSVRGWDEKLFFGSGTQLSVL.

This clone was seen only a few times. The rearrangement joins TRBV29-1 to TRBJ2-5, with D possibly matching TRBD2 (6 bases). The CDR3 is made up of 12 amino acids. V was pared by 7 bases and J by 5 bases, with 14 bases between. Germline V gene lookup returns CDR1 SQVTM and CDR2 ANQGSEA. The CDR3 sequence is CSALGGGETQYF. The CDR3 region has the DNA TGCAGCGCTCTCGGGGGTGGGGAGACCCAGTACTTC.

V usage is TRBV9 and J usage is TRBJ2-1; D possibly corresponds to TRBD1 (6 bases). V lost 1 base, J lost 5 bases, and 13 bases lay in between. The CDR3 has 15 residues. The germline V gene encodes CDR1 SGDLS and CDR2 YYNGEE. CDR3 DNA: TGTGCCAGCAGCGTATTTGGGGGCCCGGACAATGAGCAGTTCTTC. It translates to CASSVFGGPDNEQFF.

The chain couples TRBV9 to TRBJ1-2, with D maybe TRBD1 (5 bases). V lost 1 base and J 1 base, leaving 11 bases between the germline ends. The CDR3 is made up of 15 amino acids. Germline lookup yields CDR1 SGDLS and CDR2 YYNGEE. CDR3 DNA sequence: TGTGCCAGCAGCGTATCGGCAGGGATTAACTATGGCTACACCTTC. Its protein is CASSVSAGINYGYTF.

The chain's CDR3 is CASSGDRAKGYTF. The CDR3 DNA follows: TGTGCCAGCAGTGGGGACAGGGCAAAGGGCTACACCTTC. The V and J genes are TRBV2 and TRBJ1-2; 9 positions agree with TRBD1. CDR1 and CDR2 (germline): SNHLY, FYNNEI. J was trimmed by 8 bases and V by 4 bases; bases with no gene match: 5. This CDR3 spans 13 amino acids.

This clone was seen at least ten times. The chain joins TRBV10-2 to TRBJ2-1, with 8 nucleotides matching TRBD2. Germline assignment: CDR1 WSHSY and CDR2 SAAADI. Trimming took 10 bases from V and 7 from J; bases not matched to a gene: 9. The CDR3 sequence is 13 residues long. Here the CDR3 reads CATTGTSKNEQFF. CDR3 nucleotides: TGCGCCACGACCGGGACTAGTAAGAATGAGCAGTTCTTC.

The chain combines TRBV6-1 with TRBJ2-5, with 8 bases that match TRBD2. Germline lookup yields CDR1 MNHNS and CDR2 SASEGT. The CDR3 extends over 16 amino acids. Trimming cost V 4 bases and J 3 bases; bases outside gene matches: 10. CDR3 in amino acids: CASSASLGGVEETQYF. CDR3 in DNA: TGTGCCAGCAGTGCCTCCCTCGGGGGGGTGGAAGAGACCCAGTACTTC.

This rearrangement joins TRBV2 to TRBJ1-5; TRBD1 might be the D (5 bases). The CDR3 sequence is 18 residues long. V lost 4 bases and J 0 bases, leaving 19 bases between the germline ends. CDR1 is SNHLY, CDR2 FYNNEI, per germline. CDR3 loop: CASSGGGEGVISNQPQHF. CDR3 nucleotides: TGTGCCAGCAGTGGCGGGGGGGAAGGGGTTATTAGCAATCAGCCCCAGCATTTT. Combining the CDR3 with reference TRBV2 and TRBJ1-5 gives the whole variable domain EPEVTQTPSHQVTQMGQEVILRCVPISNHLYFYWYRQILGQKVEFLVSFYNNEISEKSEIFDDQFSVERPDGSNFTLKIRSTKLEDSAMYFCASSGGGEGVISNQPQHFGDGTRLSIL.

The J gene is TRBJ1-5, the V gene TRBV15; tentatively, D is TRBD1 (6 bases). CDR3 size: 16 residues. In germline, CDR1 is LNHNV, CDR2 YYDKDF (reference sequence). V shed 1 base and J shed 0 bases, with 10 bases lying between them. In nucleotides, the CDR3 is TGTGCCACCAGCAGAGGTAGGACAGATAGCAATCAGCCCCAGCATTTT. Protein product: CATSRGRTDSNQPQHF. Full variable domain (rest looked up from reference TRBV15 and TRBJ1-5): DAMVIQNPRYQVTQFGKPVTLSCSQTLNHNVMYWYQQKSSQAPKLLFHYYDKDFNNEADTPDNFQSRRPNTSFCFLDIRSPGLGDTAMYLCATSRGRTDSNQPQHFGDGTRLSIL.

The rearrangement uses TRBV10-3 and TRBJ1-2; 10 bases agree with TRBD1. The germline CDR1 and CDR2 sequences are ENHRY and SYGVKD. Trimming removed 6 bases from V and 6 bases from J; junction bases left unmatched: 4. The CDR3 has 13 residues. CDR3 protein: CAIRADRGDGYTF. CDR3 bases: TGTGCCATCAGGGCGGACAGGGGGGATGGCTACACCTTC.

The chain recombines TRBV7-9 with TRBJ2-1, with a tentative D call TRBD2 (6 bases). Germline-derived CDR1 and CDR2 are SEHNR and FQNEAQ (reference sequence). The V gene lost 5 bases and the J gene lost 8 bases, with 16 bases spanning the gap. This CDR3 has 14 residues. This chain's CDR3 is CASSRAVGEDEQFF. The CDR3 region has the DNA TGTGCCAGCAGCCGGGCGGTGGGGGAGGATGAGCAGTTCTTC.

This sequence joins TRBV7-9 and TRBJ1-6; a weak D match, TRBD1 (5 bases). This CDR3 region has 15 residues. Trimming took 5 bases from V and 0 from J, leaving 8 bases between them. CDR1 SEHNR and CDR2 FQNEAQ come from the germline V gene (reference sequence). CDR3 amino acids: CASSRGLSYNSPLHF. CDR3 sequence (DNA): TGTGCCAGCAGCAGGGGTCTCTCCTATAATTCACCCCTCCACTTT. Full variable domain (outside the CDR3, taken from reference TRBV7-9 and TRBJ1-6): DTGVSQNPRHKITKRGQNVTFRCDPISEHNRLYWYRQTLGQGPEFLTYFQNEAQLEKSRLLSDRFSAERPKGSFSTLEIQRTEQGDSAMYLCASSRGLSYNSPLHFGNGTRLTVT.

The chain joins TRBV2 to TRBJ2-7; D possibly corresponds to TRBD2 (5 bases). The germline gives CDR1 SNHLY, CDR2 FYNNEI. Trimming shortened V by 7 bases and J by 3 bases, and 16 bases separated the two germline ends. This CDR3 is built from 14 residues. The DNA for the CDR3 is TGTGCCAGCAAAGACTACCTACTTGGCTACGAGCAGTACTTC. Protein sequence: CASKDYLLGYEQYF.

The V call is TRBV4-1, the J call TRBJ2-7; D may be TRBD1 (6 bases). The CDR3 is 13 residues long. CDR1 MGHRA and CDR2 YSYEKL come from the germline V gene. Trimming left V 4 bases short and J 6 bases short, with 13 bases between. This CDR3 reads CASSLWTDREQYF. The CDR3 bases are TGCGCCAGCAGCCTATGGACAGACCGCGAGCAGTACTTC.

Here the CDR3 reads CASSFIGTDYEQYF. As DNA, the CDR3 is TGTGCCAGCAGCTTCATAGGGACAGACTACGAGCAGTACTTC. The V gene is TRBV5-4, the J gene TRBJ2-7, with 7 bases identical to TRBD1. This CDR3 is 14 amino acids long. With V trimmed by 2 bases and J by 3 bases, 5 bases remained unmatched. Germline-derived CDR1 and CDR2 are SGHNT and YYREEE (reference sequence). The whole variable domain, filled in from reference TRBV5-4 and TRBJ2-7, reads ETGVTQSPTHLIKTRGQQVTLRCSSQSGHNTVSWYQQALGQGPQFIFQYYREEENGRGNFPPRFSGLQFPNYSSELNVNALELDDSALYLCASSFIGTDYEQYFGPGTRLTVT.

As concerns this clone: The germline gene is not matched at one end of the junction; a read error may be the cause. CDR3 sequence reads: CASSAGTGPPHF. DNA for the CDR3: TGTGCCAGCAGCGCTGGGACAGGGCCCCCTCACTTC. This chain links TRBV7-9 with TRBJ2-7; 9 nucleotides agree with TRBD1. This CDR3 comprises 12 residues. Looked up from germline, CDR1 is SEHNR and CDR2 is FQNEAQ (reference sequence).

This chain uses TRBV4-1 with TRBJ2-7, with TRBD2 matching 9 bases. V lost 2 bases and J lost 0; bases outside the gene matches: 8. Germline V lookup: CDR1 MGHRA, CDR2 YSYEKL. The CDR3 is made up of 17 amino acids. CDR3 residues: CASSQISGGRPSYEQYF. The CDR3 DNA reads TGCGCCAGCAGCCAAATTAGCGGGGGCCGTCCCTCCTACGAGCAGTACTTC.